This TCR beta chain was recovered during a study of T cells in localized non-small cell lung cancer. This CDR3 spans 15 amino acids. CDR1 and CDR2 (germline): GTSNPN, SVGIG (reference sequence). Deletions cut 0 bases from V and 5 bases from J, with 14 bases between. Points from the study as a whole: Tumor showed lower T cell clonality than uninvolved adjacent lung, where it was highest. Patients showing higher blood T cell density tended to see longer overall survival. Adjacent lung was found to contain a median approximately 60 of the top 100 tumor clones.

As to this clone: Its target is unknown.

Sequencing used immunoSEQ multiplex PCR; TCRdb keeps in-frame clones, though not all of them. The data contain 50,000 to 75,000 clones, approximately 90% of them seen just once; the ten biggest clones take up around 20%. Sequenced material: peripheral blood, taken before any cancer treatment. The clonotype comes from a man aged 40 to 70 with stage I squamous cell lung carcinoma. This chain uses TRBV30 with TRBJ1-5, with D hard to call. The CDR3 DNA follows: TGTGCCTGGAGTGTAAGCATCTACCCTGATCAGCCCCAGCATTTT. It encodes CAWSVSIYPDQPQHF.